What follows are 30 T cell receptor beta chains derived from one specimen sequenced in a study of T cell responses to AZD1222 COVID-19 vaccine (dated by TCRdb to the early 2020s). Sample time point, as interpreted from the label and publication: about 28 days (+/-7) after the second vaccine dose. Per the publication, the treatment or condition label means: meningococcal conjugate vaccine given as trial control. Library prep was done by the immunoSEQ multiplex PCR assay. The table was pulled from immuneACCESS by TCRdb, which kept in-frame rearrangements only. Such tables lose some clones; where checked, under half of the loss comes from unresolved V genes, and the rest has no known cause. The sample profile shows 130,000 or so clones; 90% of them were found once. In total, the top ten clones hold 4% to 5% of the sample. The sequencing here drew on peripheral blood, taken 28 days after the second dose of the MenACWY control vaccine. These receptors all come from an adult who received the MenACWY meningococcal vaccine as a control.

The chain recombines TRBV14 with TRBJ2-2; TRBD2 agrees at 9 bases. The CDR3 has 16 residues. V lost 4 bases, J lost 7 bases, and 10 bases stayed unmatched. Germline loops: CDR1 SGHDN, CDR2 FVKESK. The CDR3 DNA is TGTGCCAGCAGCCCAGTGGTGATAGCGGGAGTCGGGGAGCTGTTTTTT. Translation gives CASSPVVIAGVGELFF.

This rearrangement joins TRBV18 to TRBJ2-7; 8 bases match TRBD2. Unmatched junction bases numbered 12, after V lost 4 bases and J lost 4 bases. The CDR3 length is 16 residues. Germline assignment: CDR1 KGHSH and CDR2 LQKENI. The DNA for the CDR3 is TGTGCCAGCTCACTGATGGGACTAGAAATTGGGTACGAGCAGTACTTC. Translated, it gives CASSLMGLEIGYEQYF.

The CDR3 nucleotides are TGTGCCACCAGGCGCAGGGAGGGTGAAAAACTGTTTTTT. This sequence encodes CATRRREGEKLFF. V usage is TRBV19 and J usage is TRBJ1-4; perhaps TRBD1 as D (5 bases). Per germline, CDR1 LNHDA and CDR2 SQIVND (reference sequence). Trimming stripped 10 bases from V and 7 bases from J, with 16 bases between. The CDR3 covers 13 residues.

J is TRBJ1-4 and V is TRBV5-1, with a weak D call TRBD1 (6 bases). Germline assignment: CDR1 SGHRS and CDR2 YFSETQ. V gave up 4 bases and J gave up 8 bases, with 21 bases separating them. This CDR3 is 16 amino acids long. The DNA for the CDR3 is TGCGCCAGCAGCCCCGGCCCCCAGGGGCGAGGGGAAAAACTGTTTTTT. It translates to CASSPGPQGRGEKLFF.

This chain's CDR3 is CATRNWEVLGTDTQYF. In DNA, the CDR3 is TGTGCCACCAGAAACTGGGAGGTACTAGGCACAGATACGCAGTATTTT. The V and J genes are TRBV15 and TRBJ2-3, with D perhaps TRBD2 (6 bases). The CDR3 loop spans 16 amino acids. Trimming left V 6 bases short and J 1 base short, with 17 bases between. CDR1 is LNHNV and CDR2 is YYDKDF in the germline V gene (reference sequence). The entire variable domain, with the rest obtained from reference TRBV15 and TRBJ2-3, is as follows: DAMVIQNPRYQVTQFGKPVTLSCSQTLNHNVMYWYQQKSSQAPKLLFHYYDKDFNNEADTPDNFQSRRPNTSFCFLDIRSPGLGDTAMYLCATRNWEVLGTDTQYFGPGTRLTVL.

This sequence joins TRBV29-1 and TRBJ1-4, with D possibly matching TRBD1 (5 bases). From germline, CDR1 is SQVTM and CDR2 ANQGSEA. The CDR3 spans 12 residues. The V gene lost 5 bases and the J gene lost 7 bases, with 11 bases spanning the gap. As DNA, the CDR3 is TGCAGCGTTTACGGGGCGAGTGAAAAACTGTTTTTT. Its protein is CSVYGASEKLFF.

This chain joins TRBV27 and TRBJ2-5, with D tentatively TRBD1 (6 bases). The CDR3 spans 13 residues. Trimming stripped 6 bases from V and 7 bases from J, with 15 bases between. Per the germline V gene, CDR1 is MNHEY and CDR2 is SMNVEV (reference sequence). In DNA, the CDR3 is TGTGCCAGCAGAGTTTTGGGGGCCGGGACCCAGTACTTC. It codes for CASRVLGAGTQYF.

This chain links TRBV2 with TRBJ1-5, with D unclear. Between the trimmed V and J ends, which lost 0 bases and 4 bases, there was a span of 13 bases. Germline loops: CDR1 SNHLY, CDR2 FYNNEI. The CDR3 is made up of 16 amino acids. DNA of the CDR3: TGTGCCAGCAGTGAAGCATTGGTGGCAGCGAATCAGCCCCAGCATTTT. Residues: CASSEALVAANQPQHF.

DNA for the CDR3: TGTGCCAGCAGTCTCGTTGGGTCAAAGCGTTCACCCCTCCACTTT. It codes for CASSLVGSKRSPLHF. J is TRBJ1-6 and V is TRBV6-5, with D unresolved. Germline-derived CDR1 and CDR2 are MNHEY and SVGAGI. The CDR3 extends over 15 amino acids. V was cut by 5 bases and J by 9 bases, with 17 bases left in between.

This rearrangement joins TRBV15 to TRBJ2-1, with 8 bases aligning to TRBD2. The germline CDR1 and CDR2 sequences are LNHNV and YYDKDF (reference sequence). V was clipped by 0 bases and J by 4 bases; unmatched bases: 8. The CDR3 length is 17 residues. The CDR3 loop is CATSRDPREAIYNEQFF. DNA for the CDR3: TGTGCCACCAGCAGAGATCCGCGGGAGGCAATTTACAATGAGCAGTTCTTC.

This clone has just a few counts. The chain employs TRBV11-3 and TRBJ2-1; D is ambiguous. CDR1 is SGHNT, CDR2 YENEEA, per germline. This CDR3 is 12 amino acids long. V lost 0 bases, J lost 10 bases, and 7 bases lay in between. This CDR3 is CASSLEGAEQFF. In DNA form, the CDR3 reads TGTGCCAGCAGCTTAGAGGGCGCGGAGCAGTTCTTC.

The chain is built from TRBV30 and TRBJ2-3, with 11 bases that match TRBD2. Losses at the gene ends were 1 base for V and 0 bases for J; bases not matched to a gene: 3. Germline CDR1 and CDR2: GTSNPN and SVGIG (reference sequence). The length of the CDR3 is 16 residues. CDR3 protein: CAWSELAGVSTDTQYF. The CDR3 DNA is TGTGCCTGGAGTGAACTAGCGGGAGTCAGCACAGATACGCAGTATTTT.

V gene TRBV5-8 combines with J gene TRBJ2-2; possibly TRBD1 for D (5 bases). Trimming stripped 2 bases from V and 8 bases from J, with 13 bases between. CDR3 length equals 14 residues. Germline V lookup: CDR1 SGHTS, CDR2 YDEGEE. The CDR3 nucleotides read TGTGCCAGCAGCTTACAGGACCGAATGGGGGAGCTGTTTTTT. Translating it yields CASSLQDRMGELFF.

The V call is TRBV28, the J call TRBJ2-7; D possibly corresponds to TRBD1 (5 bases). V was pared by 7 bases and J by 2 bases, with 12 bases between. The germline V gene has CDR1 MDHEN and CDR2 SYDVKM. The CDR3 runs 13 residues. CDR3 in amino acids: CASTSQGPYEQYF. The CDR3 DNA reads TGTGCCAGCACATCCCAGGGCCCCTACGAGCAGTACTTC.

The chain joins TRBV2 to TRBJ2-5; 9 nucleotides match TRBD2. With V trimmed by 7 bases and J by 5 bases, 5 bases remained unmatched. CDR1 and CDR2 from the germline V gene are SNHLY and FYNNEI. The CDR3 has 13 amino acids. Here the CDR3 DNA reads TGTGCCAGCAAAGGCGGGGGGGCGGAGACCCAGTACTTC. It yields the protein CASKGGGAETQYF.

The chain combines TRBV29-1 with TRBJ1-1, with D possibly TRBD1 on 5 matching bases. Germline V CDR1 and CDR2: SQVTM, ANQGSEA. Trimming removed 6 bases at V and 1 base at J, with 18 bases between. The CDR3 is made up of 15 amino acids. The CDR3 loop is CSVHKGVGTNTEAFF. CDR3 sequence (DNA): TGCAGCGTCCACAAAGGGGTGGGGACGAACACTGAAGCTTTCTTT.

The chain employs TRBV10-3 and TRBJ1-2; D not certain. CDR1 is ENHRY and CDR2 is SYGVKD in the germline V gene. The CDR3 extends over 14 amino acids. With 0 bases removed from V and 10 bases from J, the gap between germline ends came to 15 bases. CDR3 DNA sequence: TGTGCCATCAGTGAGTCGACAACCCTCGAGGACTACACCTTC. Its translation: CAISESTTLEDYTF.

The chain couples TRBV9 to TRBJ2-3; D remains unclear. Germline loops: CDR1 SGDLS, CDR2 YYNGEE. This CDR3 region has 14 residues. V was clipped by 4 bases and J by 10 bases, with 19 bases between them. The CDR3 protein is CASSPVAIGGSQYF. In DNA form, the CDR3 reads TGTGCCAGCAGCCCAGTAGCCATAGGCGGTTCGCAGTATTTT.

This chain joins TRBV5-4 and TRBJ2-2, with 11 bases fitting TRBD2. The CDR3 has 16 residues. Germline V gives CDR1 SGHNT, CDR2 YYREEE (reference sequence). Trimming took 0 bases from V and 6 from J; bases not matched to a gene: 4. CDR3 sequence: CASSLVSGGAPGELFF. In DNA form, the CDR3 reads TGTGCCAGCAGCTTGGTTAGCGGGGGGGCCCCCGGGGAGCTGTTTTTT.

The chain employs TRBV6-1 and TRBJ1-5; D gene uncertain. The V gene lost 3 bases and the J gene lost 2 bases, with 11 bases spanning the gap. The germline gives CDR1 MNHNS, CDR2 SASEGT. The CDR3 spans 15 residues. CDR3 protein: CASSDRNLGNQPQHF. The DNA of the CDR3 is TGTGCCAGCAGTGACAGAAATTTGGGCAATCAGCCCCAGCATTTT.

This chain joins TRBV9 and TRBJ2-7, with 8 bases that match TRBD1. The length of the CDR3 is 14 residues. V was clipped by 2 bases and J by 5 bases; unmatched bases: 6. Germline loops: CDR1 SGDLS, CDR2 YYNGEE. CDR3 sequence: CASSVGQGLDEQYF. The CDR3 DNA follows: TGTGCCAGCAGCGTCGGACAGGGTCTCGACGAGCAGTACTTC.

This sequence joins TRBV7-8 and TRBJ2-7, with TRBD1 matching over 8 bases. CDR1 SGHVS and CDR2 FQNEAQ come from the germline V gene. With 6 bases clipped from V and 3 bases from J, the junction kept 7 bases outside the gene matches. CDR3 length: 14 amino acids. In DNA form, the CDR3 reads TGTGCCAGCAGTGCTACAGGGGGATACTACGAGCAGTACTTC. Its protein product is CASSATGGYYEQYF.

This clone has only one observation. CDR3 in amino acids: CASSFIKGGPYNEQFF. In DNA, the CDR3 is TGTGCCAGCAGTTTTATAAAGGGGGGCCCTTACAATGAGCAGTTCTTC. The rearrangement uses TRBV28 and TRBJ2-1; D may be TRBD1 or TRBD2 (6 bases each). The germline gives CDR1 MDHEN, CDR2 SYDVKM. The length of the CDR3 is 16 residues. Trimming took 3 bases from V and 4 from J, leaving 16 bases between them.

CDR3 nucleotide sequence: TGTGCCAGCACCCGGGACAGTGACTCCTATGGCTACACCTTC. Amino acid sequence: CASTRDSDSYGYTF. The rearrangement joins TRBV9 to TRBJ1-2, with 7 nucleotides matching TRBD1. This CDR3 has 14 residues. Trimming at V came to 6 bases and at J to 4 bases, leaving 9 bases not matched to a gene. Germline V lookup: CDR1 SGDLS, CDR2 YYNGEE.

The V gene is TRBV29-1, the J gene TRBJ2-7, with D uncertain. Germline V CDR1 and CDR2: SQVTM, ANQGSEA. The CDR3 has 10 residues. The CDR3 region is CRIYPYEQYV. The CDR3, as DNA: TGCAGGATATATCCCTACGAGCAGTACGTC.

The rearrangement links TRBV7-3 to TRBJ2-1; 8 bases are shared with TRBD2. Looked up from germline, CDR1 is SGHTA and CDR2 is FQGTGA. V lost 6 bases to trimming and J lost 5 bases; unmatched junction nucleotides: 9. The CDR3 has 15 amino acids. In DNA form, the CDR3 reads TGTGCCAGCAGTCTCAGCGGGAGAGCCAACAATGAGCAGTTCTTC. Amino acids: CASSLSGRANNEQFF.

In its sample, this clone was seen once. The J gene is TRBJ2-1, the V gene TRBV9; 8 bases agree with TRBD1. V lost 3 bases, J lost 2 bases, and 4 bases stayed unmatched. Per germline, CDR1 SGDLS and CDR2 YYNGEE. The CDR3 runs to 15 residues. The CDR3 coding sequence is TGTGCCAGCAGCGCCTGGGACAGGACCTACAATGAGCAGTTCTTC. Its protein is CASSAWDRTYNEQFF. The full variable domain, its missing parts supplied by reference TRBV9 and TRBJ2-1, is DSGVTQTPKHLITATGQRVTLRCSPRSGDLSVYWYQQSLDQGLQFLIQYYNGEERAKGNILERFSAQQFPDLHSELNLSSLELGDSALYFCASSAWDRTYNEQFFGPGTRLTVL.

This clone was counted between two and nine times. V and J are TRBV11-2 and TRBJ1-1; D may be TRBD1 (6 bases). The CDR3 spans 13 residues. Germline V gene sequence: CDR1 SGHAT, CDR2 FQNNGV. V lost 9 bases, J lost 4 bases, and 15 bases lay in between. Written as DNA, the CDR3 is TGTGCCAGAGCGGGGGCGCGAGGCACTGAAGCTTTCTTT. Its protein is CARAGARGTEAFF.

This chain's CDR3 is CASSQEGENTEAFF. The DNA of the CDR3 is TGTGCCAGCAGCCAAGAAGGCGAAAACACTGAAGCTTTCTTT. V usage is TRBV3-1 (or the pseudogene TRBV3-2) and J usage is TRBJ1-1; no clear D. Germline lookup yields CDR1 LGHDT and CDR2 YNNKEL (reference sequence). Trimming left V 0 bases short and J 2 bases short, with 7 bases between. CDR3 length: 14 residues.

Points on this clone: Other DNA sequences within the sample encode an identical CDR3. The gene calls are TRBV5-4 and TRBJ2-7; 9 nucleotides line up with TRBD1. This CDR3 has 13 residues. The germline gives CDR1 SGHNT, CDR2 YYREEE (reference sequence). The ends lost 3 bases at V and 3 bases at J; junction bases unmatched: 1. CDR3 nucleotides: TGTGCCAGCAGCTGGGGACAGGGCTACGAGCAGTACTTC. Encoded protein: CASSWGQGYEQYF.